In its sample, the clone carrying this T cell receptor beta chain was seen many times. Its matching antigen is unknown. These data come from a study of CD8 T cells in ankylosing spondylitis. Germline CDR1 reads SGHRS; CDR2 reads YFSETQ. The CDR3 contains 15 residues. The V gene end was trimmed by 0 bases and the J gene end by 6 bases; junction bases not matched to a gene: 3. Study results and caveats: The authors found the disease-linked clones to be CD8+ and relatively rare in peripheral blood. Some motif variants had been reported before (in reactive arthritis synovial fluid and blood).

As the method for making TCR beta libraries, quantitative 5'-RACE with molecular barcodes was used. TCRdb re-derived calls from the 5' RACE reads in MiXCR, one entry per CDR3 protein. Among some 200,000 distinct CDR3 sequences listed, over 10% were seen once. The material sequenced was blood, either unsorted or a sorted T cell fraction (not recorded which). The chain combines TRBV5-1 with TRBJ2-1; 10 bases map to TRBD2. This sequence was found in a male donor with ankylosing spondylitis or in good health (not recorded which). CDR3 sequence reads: CASSLELAGFNEQFF. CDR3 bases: TGCGCCAGCAGCTTGGAACTAGCGGGATTCAATGAGCAGTTCTTC. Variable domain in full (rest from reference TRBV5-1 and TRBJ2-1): KAGVTQTPRYLIKTRGQQVTLSCSPISGHRSVSWYQQTPGQGLQFLFEYFSETQRNKGNFPGRFSGRQFSNSRSEMNVSTLELGDSALYLCASSLELAGFNEQFFGPGTRLTVL.